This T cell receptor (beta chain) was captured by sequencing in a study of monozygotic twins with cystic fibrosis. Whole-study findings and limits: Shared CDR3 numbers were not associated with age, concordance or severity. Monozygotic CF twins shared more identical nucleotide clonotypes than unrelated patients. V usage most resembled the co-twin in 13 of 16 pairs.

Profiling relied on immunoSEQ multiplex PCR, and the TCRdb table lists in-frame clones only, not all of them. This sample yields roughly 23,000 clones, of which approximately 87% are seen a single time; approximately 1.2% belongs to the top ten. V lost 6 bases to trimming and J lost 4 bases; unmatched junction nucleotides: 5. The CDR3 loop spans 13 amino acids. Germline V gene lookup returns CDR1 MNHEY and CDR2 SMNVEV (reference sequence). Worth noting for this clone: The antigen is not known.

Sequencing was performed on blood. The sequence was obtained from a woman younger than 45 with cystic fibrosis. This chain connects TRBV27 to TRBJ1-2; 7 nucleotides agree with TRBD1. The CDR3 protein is CASRGDSFYGYTF. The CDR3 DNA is TGTGCCAGCAGGGGGGACAGCTTCTATGGCTACACCTTC.